A single T cell receptor beta chain is shown here with its context. The antigen is undetermined. Generated by immunoSEQ multiplex PCR, the TCRdb table keeps only in-frame clones and is missing some. The table has under 35,000 clones, just over 70% seen once. The data stem from a study of vaccination effects on CD4 cells after COVID-19. V was trimmed by 4 bases and J by 7 bases, leaving 13 bases between them. CDR1 and CDR2 from the germline V gene are MNHNY and SVGAGI (reference sequence). This CDR3 has 13 amino acids. Antigen-specific CD4+ T cells were expanded (with viral peptide pools) by the ViraFEST assay ahead of sequencing. When around 9 days of culture had elapsed, CD4+ T cells were isolated. The person's infection with SARS-CoV-2, confirmed by PCR, took place between March and December 2020.

The chain couples TRBV6-6 to TRBJ1-2, with D unclear. The source material was CD4+ T cells from PBMCs cultured with a peptide pool, sampled before COVID-19 vaccination. The sequence was collected from a human donor who had a prior SARS-CoV-2 infection. CDR3 sequence reads: CASSSAVRGGYTF. The CDR3 coding sequence is TGTGCCAGCAGTTCGGCGGTCCGAGGTGGCTACACCTTC.